This T cell receptor (beta chain) appears in the sequencing data of a study of type 1 and type 2 diabetes patients (dated by TCRdb to the mid-2010s). Describing the broader study: Fewer than 10 type 1 diabetes patients, four type 2 diabetes patients and about 6 nondiabetic controls were recruited in China to form the cohort. The study used high-throughput sequencing to profile TCRbeta repertoires and compare individuals with type 1 diabetes, type 2 diabetes and no diabetes. Type 2 diabetes patients were used as a disease comparison group for the type 1 diabetes patients. Across the study, CD4+ and CD8+ T cells were positively selected from PBMCs by means of CD4 or CD8 MicroBeads on MACS columns. Comparing approximately 20-cycle and approximately 23-cycle amplification showed similar V gene usage, suggesting similar primer efficiencies and random PCR bias. A total of around 20,000,000 paired-end reads were generated across the whole study. Paired-end sequencing of TCRbeta libraries was performed on Illumina HiSeq 2000 or MiSeq instruments.

All diabetic patients met standard classification criteria for type 1 or type 2 diabetes, with glucose and C-peptide assessed by WHO-recommended methods. Donors with other autoimmune diseases or infections within the previous four weeks were excluded. Around 10 milliliters of peripheral blood were drawn from each participant. LymphoPrep density separation was used to isolate PBMCs. A remark on this clonotype: This clone's antigen is unknown. No much larger clone exists at a distance of one base, and base qualities are not known.

The CDR3 numbers 14 residues from cysteine through phenylalanine. The entry retains the CDR3 DNA only, 42 bases that are in frame from base 1. The V end loses 0 bases and the J end loses 6 bases, and a stretch of 8 bases separates them. CDR1 and CDR2 were assigned from the germline V gene as LGHNA and YNFKEQ. Data came from an Illumina MiSeq. Genomic DNA from sorted T cell subsets served as template for TCRbeta CDR3 amplification. The TCRbeta CDR3 region was amplified by multiplex PCR using 30 forward and 13 reverse primers. PCR products were purified with AMPure XP beads, after which indices and adaptors were added in a second approximately 25-cycle PCR. Before sequencing, the QIAquick Gel Extraction Kit was used to gel-purify the libraries. The paper's data handling went like this. FLASH was used to merge paired-end reads, and IgBLAST was used to align the merged reads to IMGT V, D and J germline references. Reads with below 70% alignment identity to germline references were discarded, and roughly 12,000,000 reads were retained study-wide. IMGT definitions were followed to assign CDR3 boundaries, reading frame and productivity. Highly-expanded clones were defined as clones at or above 1% of reads, and diversity was measured by normalized Shannon entropy. Group differences in Shannon entropy were tested with unpaired two-tailed t-tests. TCRdb reprocessing: public reads trimmed at Q25 with fastp, clones called with MiXCR, in-frame beta chains kept. CDR3 protein sequences are deduplicated, and each keeps its most common genes and DNA. These V and J calls originate from TCRdb's pipeline instead of the authors' own analysis. The table for this sample lists under 300,000 distinct CDR3 sequences; more than 45% of them were counted only once. The ten largest clones take up roughly 13% of the sample.

The investigation overall reported the following: Since just a limited number of T2D and control samples were sequenced, some T1D-only HECs might also appear in more T2D or control samples. High diversity was shown by type 2 diabetes repertoires, and the diversity was significantly greater than that of type 1 diabetes repertoires in both CD4+ and CD8+ T cells. Highly correlated V and J gene usage patterns were observed for type 2 diabetes and control samples, with an average of around 0.97 between samples. The study groups were not matched for age and gender, which could bias interpretation. Type 2 diabetes patients had few highly-expanded CD4+ clones (median one), and those clones made up a median around 4% of reads.

Sequenced input: peripheral blood mononuclear cells (PBMCs). Recombination linked TRBV4-2 to TRBJ2-2; there is no confident call for the D gene. The clonotype was recovered from a man aged 18-30 years with type 2 diabetes. CDR3 protein: CASSQDRVSGELFF. The DNA sequence is TGTGCCAGCAGCCAAGATAGGGTGTCCGGGGAGCTGTTTTTT.